The next 32 T cell receptor beta chains were all read from a single sample in a study of shared clonotypes between healthy human individuals. The data were produced by immunoSEQ multiplex PCR, yet TCRdb's version contains in-frame clones alone and is incomplete. The repertoire has about 2.1 million clones, about 93% of them found once; the top ten carry less than 2%. Only CD45RO-negative cells positively selected for CCR7 counted as naive CD8 cells, so terminally differentiated effector memory CD45RA+ cells were excluded. Sequencing was carried out using naive CD8+ T cells from PBMCs. The receptor source for this set is a man in his late teens or twenties in good health. Some clones in this sample may be carry-over from other donors' samples.

This clone was picked up one time. The chain recombines TRBV15 with TRBJ1-2, with D perhaps matching TRBD1 (5 bases). Germline V gene data show CDR1 as LNHNV and CDR2 as YYDKDF (reference sequence). Trimming pared 0 bases from V and 0 bases from J, leaving 14 bases between. The CDR3 totals 17 residues. CDR3 amino acids: CATSRDGVQGANYGYTF. DNA of the CDR3: TGTGCCACCAGCAGAGATGGGGTGCAGGGCGCTAACTATGGCTACACCTTC.

V is TRBV28 and J is TRBJ1-3; D not resolved. Trimming pared 3 bases from V and 6 bases from J, leaving 3 bases between. The CDR3 is made up of 11 amino acids. Germline V CDR1 and CDR2: MDHEN, SYDVKM. In DNA, the CDR3 is TGTGCCAGCAGTTTCGTAAACACCATATATTTT. Its protein is CASSFVNTIYF.

The V gene is TRBV5-1, the J gene TRBJ2-7, with D tentatively TRBD2 (5 bases). CDR3 length: 14 amino acids. Looked up from germline, CDR1 is SGHRS and CDR2 is YFSETQ. V lost 6 bases to trimming and J lost 2 bases, with 15 bases between them. The CDR3 loop reads CASKTEWGAYEQYF. The CDR3 nucleotides are TGCGCCAGCAAGACCGAGTGGGGAGCCTACGAGCAGTACTTC.

The rearrangement links TRBV5-6 to TRBJ1-2; D might be TRBD1 (6 bases). V lost 3 bases to trimming and J lost 4 bases, with 16 bases between them. The CDR3 has 15 residues. Germline CDR1 is SGHDT and CDR2 is YYEEEE. CDR3 sequence reads: CASSSTGILAYGYTF. The DNA for the CDR3 is TGTGCCAGCAGCTCCACAGGGATCTTAGCCTATGGCTACACCTTC.

The chain carries TRBV4-2 and TRBJ1-4; D may be TRBD1 (6 bases). The CDR3 consists of 16 residues. V lost 0 bases and J 0 bases, leaving 8 bases between the germline ends. Germline-derived CDR1 and CDR2 are LGHNA and YNFKEQ. This chain's CDR3 is CASSQEEGATNEKLFF. The DNA for the CDR3 is TGTGCCAGCAGCCAAGAGGAGGGGGCAACTAATGAAAAACTGTTTTTT.

This clone was counted a single time. The rearrangement joins TRBV11-2 to TRBJ2-5, with D perhaps TRBD2 (5 bases). Germline V gene sequence: CDR1 SGHAT, CDR2 FQNNGV. Trimming pared 6 bases from V and 7 bases from J, leaving 15 bases between. The CDR3 runs 13 residues. CDR3 protein: CASRGEGVVTQYF. The CDR3 DNA reads TGTGCCAGCAGGGGTGAGGGAGTAGTGACCCAGTACTTC.

The V call is TRBV9, the J call TRBJ2-7; D is undetermined. The CDR3 loop spans 14 amino acids. Per germline, CDR1 SGDLS and CDR2 YYNGEE. With 0 bases removed from V and 9 bases from J, the gap between germline ends came to 16 bases. The CDR3 region has the DNA TGTGCCAGCAGCGTAGATGTAGGAAGCCGAGCGCAGTACTTC. Its protein is CASSVDVGSRAQYF. The whole variable domain, filled in from reference TRBV9 and TRBJ2-7, reads DSGVTQTPKHLITATGQRVTLRCSPRSGDLSVYWYQQSLDQGLQFLIQYYNGEERAKGNILERFSAQQFPDLHSELNLSSLELGDSALYFCASSVDVGSRAQYFGPGTRLTVT.

V is TRBV28 and J is TRBJ2-7; 7 bases fit TRBD1. The germline V gene has CDR1 MDHEN and CDR2 SYDVKM. The CDR3 totals 13 residues. V shed 8 bases and J 4 bases; nucleotides not matched to a gene: 8. For the CDR3, the DNA is TGTGCCAGCGCTTGGGGCAGGGGGTACGAGCAGTACTTC. Translating gives CASAWGRGYEQYF.

As for this clone: The sample carries other DNA sequences with the same CDR3. The genes are TRBV27 and TRBJ2-7; TRBD2 matches 8 bases. CDR1 and CDR2 (germline): MNHEY, SMNVEV (reference sequence). This CDR3 is 13 amino acids long. V lost 8 bases and J lost 3; bases outside the gene matches: 6. Here the CDR3 reads CASRGLAGYEQYF. The CDR3 DNA is TGTGCCAGCCGCGGGCTAGCGGGCTACGAGCAGTACTTC.

The V call is TRBV5-1, the J call TRBJ2-3; maybe TRBD1 (6 bases). CDR1 and CDR2 from the germline V gene are SGHRS and YFSETQ. The CDR3 consists of 15 residues. Trimming pared 1 base from V and 6 bases from J, leaving 15 bases between. CDR3 region: CASSLRGGPPDTQYF. CDR3 in DNA: TGCGCCAGCAGCTTGAGAGGGGGACCCCCCGATACGCAGTATTTT.

V and J are TRBV7-9 and TRBJ2-3; no reliable D call. The CDR3 spans 13 residues. V was pared by 6 bases and J by 2 bases, with 9 bases between. Germline V CDR1 and CDR2: SEHNR, FQNEAQ (reference sequence). In nucleotides, the CDR3 is TGTGCCAGCAGGACCTACTCCACAGATACGCAGTATTTT. Translation: CASRTYSTDTQYF. Based on the CDR3 plus reference TRBV7-9 and TRBJ2-3, the full variable domain is DTGVSQNPRHKITKRGQNVTFRCDPISEHNRLYWYRQTLGQGPEFLTYFQNEAQLEKSRLLSDRFSAERPKGSFSTLEIQRTEQGDSAMYLCASRTYSTDTQYFGPGTRLTVL.

Points on this clone: This may come from a read error, since a much larger clone is one base off. Other DNA sequences in the sample encode the same CDR3. This chain connects TRBV19 to TRBJ1-1; D ambiguous. Germline V gene sequence: CDR1 LNHDA, CDR2 SQIVND (reference sequence). Trimming left V 2 bases short and J 1 base short, with 2 bases between. The CDR3 is made up of 12 amino acids. CDR3 amino acids: CASSIRNTEAFF. DNA for the CDR3: TGTGCCAGTAGTATACGGAACACTGAAGCTTTCTTT. Filled out from reference TRBV19 and TRBJ1-1, the complete variable domain reads DGGITQSPKYLFRKEGQNVTLSCEQNLNHDAMYWYRQDPGQGLRLIYYSQIVNDFQKGDIAEGYSVSREKKESFPLTVTSAQKNPTAFYLCASSIRNTEAFFGQGTRLTVV.

Points on this clone: In the same sample, other DNA sequences code for this CDR3. V is TRBV28 and J is TRBJ1-1, with D possibly TRBD1 on 5 matching bases. This CDR3 region has 13 residues. Germline V gene data show CDR1 as MDHEN and CDR2 as SYDVKM. The V gene lost 6 bases and the J gene lost 3 bases, with 11 bases spanning the gap. The CDR3 loop reads CASSLGVDTEAFF. The CDR3 DNA reads TGTGCCAGCAGCCTGGGGGTGGACACTGAAGCTTTCTTT.

V is TRBV19 and J is TRBJ2-1, with 7 bases identical to TRBD2. CDR1 is LNHDA and CDR2 is SQIVND in the germline V gene (reference sequence). The J segment lost 8 bases and the V segment lost 1 base, leaving 5 bases of the junction unmatched. CDR3 length: 14 residues. For the CDR3, the DNA is TGTGCCAGTAGTATAGCGGGAGGTTTTGATGAGCAGTTCTTC. Translation gives CASSIAGGFDEQFF. Variable domain in full (rest from reference TRBV19 and TRBJ2-1): DGGITQSPKYLFRKEGQNVTLSCEQNLNHDAMYWYRQDPGQGLRLIYYSQIVNDFQKGDIAEGYSVSREKKESFPLTVTSAQKNPTAFYLCASSIAGGFDEQFFGPGTRLTVL.

This chain uses TRBV4-2 with TRBJ2-1; 10 nucleotides line up with TRBD2. V trimming: 4 bases; J trimming: 4 bases; junction bases outside the gene matches: 1. Germline loops: CDR1 LGHNA, CDR2 YNFKEQ. CDR3 length: 14 amino acids. The CDR3 DNA reads as TGTGCCAGCAGCCCTAGCGGGAGATACAATGAGCAGTTCTTC. Translation: CASSPSGRYNEQFF.

This clone occurred once. This sequence joins TRBV30 and TRBJ2-7; possible D gene TRBD2, 6 bases. The CDR3 has 11 amino acids. With 7 bases removed from V and 5 bases from J, the gap between germline ends came to 12 bases. Germline lookup yields CDR1 GTSNPN and CDR2 SVGIG (reference sequence). Here the CDR3 DNA reads TGTGCCTCCCGGGTAGCGGACGAGCAGTACTTC. Translation: CASRVADEQYF. The full variable domain, rest sourced from reference TRBV30 and TRBJ2-7, is SQTIHQWPATLVQPVGSPLSLECTVEGTSNPNLYWYRQAAGRGLQLLFYSVGIGQISSEVPQNLSASRPQDRQFILSSKKLLLSDSGFYLCASRVADEQYFGPGTRLTVT.

As concerns this clone: This same CDR3 is encoded by further DNA sequences in the sample. The chain employs TRBV5-1 and TRBJ2-7; D may be TRBD1 or TRBD2 (5 bases each). Germline V CDR1 and CDR2: SGHRS, YFSETQ. This CDR3 comprises 15 residues. V gave up 0 bases and J gave up 0 bases, with 10 bases separating them. This chain's CDR3 is CASSLGRGPSYEQYF. The CDR3 DNA reads as TGCGCCAGCAGCTTGGGTCGGGGCCCCTCCTACGAGCAGTACTTC.

The chain employs TRBV19 and TRBJ2-1; 7 bases agree with TRBD1. Germline CDR1 reads LNHDA; CDR2 reads SQIVND (reference sequence). The CDR3 consists of 15 residues. V lost 3 bases, J lost 1 base, and 3 bases stayed unmatched. DNA for the CDR3: TGTGCCAGTAGTATTGTACAGGGGTCCTACAATGAGCAGTTCTTC. It translates to CASSIVQGSYNEQFF.

This chain's CDR3 is CASSLEASGSYEQFF. Written as DNA, the CDR3 is TGTGCCAGCAGCTTAGAGGCTAGCGGGAGCTATGAGCAGTTCTTC. The chain is built from TRBV11-1 and TRBJ2-1; TRBD2 matches 10 bases. The V gene's germline CDR1 is SGHAT and CDR2 FQDESV (reference sequence). V lost 1 base and J lost 8; bases outside the gene matches: 5. The CDR3 spans 15 residues.

The chain carries TRBV6-1 and TRBJ2-7; D gene uncertain. The CDR3 loop spans 12 amino acids. Trimming left V 7 bases short and J 1 base short, with 8 bases between. Germline CDR1 reads MNHNS; CDR2 reads SASEGT. The DNA for the CDR3 is TGTGCCAGCACAGGCCAGTCCTACGAGCAGTACTTC. This translates into CASTGQSYEQYF.

The V and J genes are TRBV5-1 and TRBJ2-1, with D perhaps matching TRBD2 (5 bases). Germline loops: CDR1 SGHRS, CDR2 YFSETQ. Trimming shortened V by 4 bases and J by 4 bases, and 18 bases separated the two germline ends. The CDR3 has 16 residues. CDR3 in amino acids: CASSDRTLPRYNEQFF. CDR3 in DNA: TGCGCCAGCAGCGATAGGACTCTCCCGAGGTACAATGAGCAGTTCTTC.

This chain uses TRBV27 with TRBJ2-5; possibly TRBD1 or TRBD2 for D (6 bases each). The CDR3 extends over 15 amino acids. CDR1 and CDR2 from the germline V gene are MNHEY and SMNVEV (reference sequence). Between the trimmed V and J ends, which lost 3 bases and 0 bases, there was a span of 11 bases. CDR3 residues: CASSLGGRDQETQYF. The CDR3 DNA reads as TGTGCCAGCAGTTTGGGGGGCAGGGACCAAGAGACCCAGTACTTC.

The rearrangement uses TRBV27 and TRBJ2-1; 11 bases map to TRBD2. The J segment lost 2 bases and the V segment lost 7 bases, leaving 19 bases of the junction unmatched. The germline CDR1 and CDR2 sequences are MNHEY and SMNVEV (reference sequence). CDR3 length: 20 residues. The CDR3, as DNA: TGTGCCAGCAATCCCGGGCTAGCGGGAGGTCTCCTCAAAGCCTACAATGAGCAGTTCTTC. Its translation: CASNPGLAGGLLKAYNEQFF.

V gene TRBV5-5 combines with J gene TRBJ1-5, with D uncertain. The germline gives CDR1 SGHKS, CDR2 YYEKEE (reference sequence). The CDR3 runs 13 residues. The V end lost 0 bases, the J end lost 5 bases, and 6 bases lay between the germline ends. CDR3 sequence reads: CASSLGPHQPQHF. The CDR3, as DNA: TGTGCCAGCAGCTTGGGGCCTCATCAGCCCCAGCATTTT. Looking up the rest from reference TRBV5-5 and TRBJ1-5 gives the full variable domain: DAGVTQSPTHLIKTRGQQVTLRCSPISGHKSVSWYQQVLGQGPQFIFQYYEKEERGRGNFPDRFSARQFPNYSSELNVNALLLGDSALYLCASSLGPHQPQHFGDGTRLSIL.

The rearrangement links TRBV9 to TRBJ2-3, with TRBD1 identical over 9 bases. V shed 4 bases, J shed 3 bases, and the junction held 9 bases outside the gene matches. The CDR3 length is 16 residues. CDR1 and CDR2 from the germline V gene are SGDLS and YYNGEE. The CDR3 DNA reads TGTGCCAGCAGCCCAGAGGGGACAGGGATAACAGATACGCAGTATTTT. Amino acid sequence: CASSPEGTGITDTQYF.

V gene TRBV11-2 combines with J gene TRBJ2-2; 10 nucleotides match TRBD2. Germline CDR1 and CDR2: SGHAT and FQNNGV. This CDR3 contains 15 residues. Unmatched junction bases numbered 6, after V lost 3 bases and J lost 8 bases. CDR3 residues: CASSLPGLAEGELFF. The CDR3 nucleotides are TGTGCCAGCAGCTTGCCAGGACTAGCGGAGGGGGAGCTGTTTTTT.

This chain links TRBV18 with TRBJ2-5, with TRBD1 matching 8 bases. Trimming took 2 bases from V and 0 from J; bases not matched to a gene: 2. Germline V lookup: CDR1 KGHSH, CDR2 LQKENI. The CDR3 has 15 amino acids. CDR3 in amino acids: CASSPDRGDQETQYF. In DNA, the CDR3 is TGTGCCAGCTCACCAGACAGGGGTGACCAAGAGACCCAGTACTTC.

The chain is built from TRBV7-2 and TRBJ1-1; D gene unclear. The CDR3 contains 13 residues. The germline V gene encodes CDR1 SGHTA and CDR2 FQGNSA. V was clipped by 5 bases and J by 6 bases, with 13 bases between them. CDR3 coding DNA: TGTGCCAGCAGCCACCCACCGGGTCCTGAAGCTTTCTTT. This gives the protein CASSHPPGPEAFF.

V and J are TRBV7-9 and TRBJ1-2; a weak D match, TRBD1 (6 bases). This CDR3 has 15 residues. Germline CDR1 reads SEHNR; CDR2 reads FQNEAQ (reference sequence). V shed 1 base and J shed 0 bases, with 9 bases lying between them. DNA of the CDR3: TGTGCCAGCAGCTTAGATTGGGGGCCTAACTATGGCTACACCTTC. This encodes CASSLDWGPNYGYTF.

The chain combines TRBV10-3 with TRBJ1-6, with a weak D call TRBD1 (5 bases). Deletions cut 3 bases from V and 6 bases from J, with 9 bases between. Germline CDR1 ENHRY, CDR2 SYGVKD. The CDR3 covers 14 residues. CDR3 residues: CAISDRVTNSPLHF. Here the CDR3 DNA reads TGTGCCATCAGTGACAGGGTAACTAATTCACCCCTCCACTTT.

The genes are TRBV7-6 and TRBJ2-1; 8 positions agree with TRBD2. With V trimmed by 1 base and J by 4 bases, 6 bases remained unmatched. This CDR3 has 16 amino acids. The germline CDR1 and CDR2 sequences are SGHVS and FNYEAQ. The CDR3 DNA reads TGTGCCAGCAGCTTAGGGTCAGCGGGAGAATACAATGAGCAGTTCTTC. Residues: CASSLGSAGEYNEQFF.

The V gene is TRBV19, the J gene TRBJ1-3, with a tentative D call TRBD1 (5 bases). V dropped 3 bases and J dropped 6 bases, with 12 bases sitting between them. Germline V CDR1 and CDR2: LNHDA, SQIVND (reference sequence). The CDR3 sequence is 14 residues long. This chain's CDR3 is CASSMGEGENTIYF. CDR3 sequence (DNA): TGTGCCAGTAGTATGGGGGAAGGGGAAAACACCATATATTTT.